The 25 T cell receptor beta chains below all came from one sample that was sequenced in a study of cytomegalovirus exposure and HLA in healthy donors listed by TCRdb under 2017. The library was built by means of the immunoSEQ multiplex PCR assay. TCRdb took this table from immuneACCESS and kept in-frame rearrangements with V and J called. Such tables lack part of the clones; where checked against another copy, unresolved V genes explain under half of the gap, and the rest is unexplained. The sample table holds 130,000 or so clones, of which about 90% were seen once. The ten biggest clones cover 1.5% to 2% of the sample. The sequencing sample was made of PBMCs. The receptor source for this set is a woman younger than 30 in good health and CMV-seronegative.

The gene calls are TRBV18 and TRBJ2-7; unclear D gene. V lost 2 bases and J 1 base, leaving 9 bases between the germline ends. This CDR3 is 14 amino acids long. CDR1 is KGHSH and CDR2 is LQKENI in the germline V gene. CDR3 sequence reads: CASSPTVESYEQYF. The CDR3 region has the DNA TGTGCCAGCTCACCAACCGTGGAGTCCTACGAGCAGTACTTC.

The gene calls are TRBV9 and TRBJ2-3; possible D gene TRBD2, 6 bases. CDR3 length equals 16 residues. Germline V lookup: CDR1 SGDLS, CDR2 YYNGEE. Trimming stripped 0 bases from V and 0 bases from J, with 11 bases between. The CDR3 here is CASSVGRGLSTDTQYF. For the CDR3, the DNA is TGTGCCAGCAGCGTAGGGCGGGGTCTTAGCACAGATACGCAGTATTTT.

The chain recombines TRBV10-3 with TRBJ2-1, with TRBD2 identical over 11 bases. V lost 6 bases to trimming and J lost 6 bases; unmatched junction nucleotides: 10. This CDR3 region has 16 residues. The germline gives CDR1 ENHRY, CDR2 SYGVKD. The CDR3 region has the DNA TGTGCCATCAGCAAACAGACTAGCGGGACACCCAATGAGCAGTTCTTC. It yields the protein CAISKQTSGTPNEQFF.

The rearrangement links TRBV11-2 to TRBJ1-3, with D perhaps TRBD1 (6 bases). The CDR3 is 16 amino acids. Germline CDR1 and CDR2: SGHAT and FQNNGV. Deletions cut 5 bases from V and 0 bases from J, with 14 bases between. The CDR3 spells CASSARTGSSGNTIYF. Here the CDR3 DNA reads TGTGCCAGCAGCGCACGCACAGGGAGCTCTGGAAACACCATATATTTT.

The V and J genes are TRBV5-6 and TRBJ2-4; 7 nucleotides line up with TRBD2. In germline, CDR1 is SGHDT, CDR2 YYEEEE. The CDR3 runs to 15 residues. V was pared by 4 bases and J by 0 bases, with 4 bases of the junction left unmatched. CDR3 DNA: TGTGCCAGCAGCGGGAGGGGCCAAGCCAAAAACATTCAGTACTTC. Amino acid sequence: CASSGRGQAKNIQYF.

This chain links TRBV7-2 with TRBJ1-2; TRBD1 matches at 8 bases. The CDR3 length is 15 residues. V lost 3 bases and J lost 8; bases outside the gene matches: 11. The germline gives CDR1 SGHTA, CDR2 FQGNSA. CDR3 amino acids: CASSFYQGAPGGYTF. The DNA for the CDR3 is TGTGCCAGCAGCTTCTATCAGGGGGCGCCGGGGGGCTACACCTTC.

The chain carries TRBV7-9 and TRBJ2-7; 7 bases are shared with TRBD2. This CDR3 has 11 residues. V gave up 1 base and J gave up 10 bases; unmatched junction bases: 1. The V gene's germline CDR1 is SEHNR and CDR2 FQNEAQ (reference sequence). CDR3 in DNA: TGTGCCAGCAGCTTAGGGGACTATCAGTACTTC. Protein: CASSLGDYQYF. Using reference TRBV7-9 and TRBJ2-7 for the parts outside the CDR3, the full variable domain is DTGVSQNPRHKITKRGQNVTFRCDPISEHNRLYWYRQTLGQGPEFLTYFQNEAQLEKSRLLSDRFSAERPKGSFSTLEIQRTEQGDSAMYLCASSLGDYQYFGPGTRLTVT.

This chain connects TRBV4-2 to TRBJ2-7; 7 bases match TRBD2. The V gene's germline CDR1 is LGHNA and CDR2 YNFKEQ. This CDR3 is 16 amino acids long. With V trimmed by 4 bases and J by 3 bases, 12 bases remained unmatched. This CDR3 reads CASSLETGTNLYEQYF. For the CDR3, the DNA is TGTGCCAGCAGCCTCGAAACCGGGACTAACCTCTACGAGCAGTACTTC.

This clone was seen only once. The rearrangement joins TRBV6-5 to TRBJ1-1; 7 bases map to TRBD1. CDR1 MNHEY and CDR2 SVGAGI come from the germline V gene. The CDR3 is made up of 14 amino acids. V trimming: 6 bases; J trimming: 6 bases; junction bases outside the gene matches: 10. The CDR3 is CASRSPTGYAEAFF. CDR3 sequence (DNA): TGTGCCAGCAGGAGCCCGACAGGGTACGCTGAAGCTTTCTTT.

The rearrangement links TRBV2 to TRBJ2-3; 8 bases are shared with TRBD1. The ends lost 10 bases at V and 4 bases at J; junction bases unmatched: 13. CDR3 length: 15 residues. CDR1 SNHLY and CDR2 FYNNEI come from the germline V gene. For the CDR3, the DNA is TGTGCCAACCAAGACCGGGACAGGTTCTCAGATACGCAGTATTTT. This translates into CANQDRDRFSDTQYF.

The chain combines TRBV6-6 with TRBJ1-5; D unclear. Germline CDR1 is MNHNY and CDR2 is SVGAGI (reference sequence). The CDR3 spans 13 residues. Trimming cost V 8 bases and J 3 bases, with 11 bases left between them. DNA for the CDR3: TGTGCCAGCTCACAGACCAACAATCAGCCCCAGCATTTT. Protein: CASSQTNNQPQHF.

The V gene is TRBV5-1, the J gene TRBJ2-5; tentatively, D is TRBD2 (7 bases). V was cut by 0 bases and J by 6 bases, with 12 bases left in between. Per germline, CDR1 SGHRS and CDR2 YFSETQ. This CDR3 region has 14 residues. Here the CDR3 reads CASSLEGGGQTQYF. The CDR3 coding sequence is TGCGCCAGCAGCTTGGAGGGGGGGGGACAGACCCAGTACTTC.

The chain recombines TRBV7-2 with TRBJ1-2; 9 nucleotides align to TRBD1. Looked up from germline, CDR1 is SGHTA and CDR2 is FQGNSA. The CDR3 has 16 amino acids. J was trimmed by 7 bases and V by 2 bases; bases with no gene match: 11. In DNA form, the CDR3 reads TGTGCCAGCAGCTTATCGCCGGGACAGGGCAGGGCTGGCTACACCTTC. Its protein product is CASSLSPGQGRAGYTF.

As DNA, the CDR3 is TGTGCCAGCAGTTACAGGGCCATGAACACTGAAGCTTTCTTT. This sequence encodes CASSYRAMNTEAFF. The rearrangement joins TRBV27 to TRBJ1-1; D may be TRBD1 (6 bases). Germline lookup yields CDR1 MNHEY and CDR2 SMNVEV (reference sequence). The CDR3 is 14 amino acids. V gave up 4 bases and J gave up 0 bases, with 9 bases separating them.

This clone was counted a single time. The chain links TRBV28 to TRBJ2-2; the D gene is possibly TRBD1 (6 bases). V was pared by 7 bases and J by 4 bases, with 16 bases between. The CDR3 sequence is 15 residues long. Germline V lookup: CDR1 MDHEN, CDR2 SYDVKM. The CDR3 is CASTNTGFGTGELFF. The CDR3 DNA reads as TGTGCCAGCACCAACACAGGGTTTGGCACCGGGGAGCTGTTTTTT.

This chain joins TRBV9 and TRBJ2-3; D gene unclear. The CDR3 loop spans 13 amino acids. V dropped 0 bases and J dropped 3 bases, with 5 bases sitting between them. Germline CDR1 is SGDLS and CDR2 is YYNGEE. The CDR3 spells CASSVVTTDTQYF. As DNA, the CDR3 is TGTGCCAGCAGCGTAGTTACTACAGATACGCAGTATTTT.

Concerning this clone: The DNA is left out, because the CDR3 cannot be placed on it with certainty; the CDR3 is given as TCRdb lists it. This chain uses TRBV7-2 with TRBJ1-2. CDR1 and CDR2 from the germline V gene are SGHTA and FQGNSA. The CDR3 sequence runs 15 residues, both termini included. Here the CDR3 reads CASSFGPGVGYGYTF.

The chain combines TRBV5-1 with TRBJ2-2; the match to TRBD1 covers 9 bases. Per germline, CDR1 SGHRS and CDR2 YFSETQ. The trim removed 3 bases at V and 0 bases at J, leaving 6 bases unmatched. CDR3 size: 17 residues. The chain's CDR3 is CASSSGTGSANTGELFF. The CDR3 coding sequence is TGCGCCAGCAGCTCCGGGACAGGGAGCGCGAACACCGGGGAGCTGTTTTTT.

This chain links TRBV5-1 with TRBJ1-1; no definite D call. Germline CDR1 SGHRS, CDR2 YFSETQ. Deletions cut 1 base from V and 4 bases from J, with 8 bases between. The CDR3 sequence is 13 residues long. DNA of the CDR3: TGCGCCAGCAGCTTGTATGGCGGCACTGAAGCTTTCTTT. The encoded protein is CASSLYGGTEAFF. Looking up the rest from reference TRBV5-1 and TRBJ1-1 gives the full variable domain: KAGVTQTPRYLIKTRGQQVTLSCSPISGHRSVSWYQQTPGQGLQFLFEYFSETQRNKGNFPGRFSGRQFSNSRSEMNVSTLELGDSALYLCASSLYGGTEAFFGQGTRLTVV.

The V call is TRBV5-4, the J call TRBJ2-5; no reliable D call. V lost 1 base, J lost 1 base, and 5 bases lay in between. CDR3 size: 13 residues. CDR1 is SGHNT, CDR2 YYREEE, per germline (reference sequence). Here the CDR3 reads CASSLQVQETQYF. For the CDR3, the DNA is TGTGCCAGCAGCTTGCAGGTCCAAGAGACCCAGTACTTC.

This chain connects TRBV6-5 to TRBJ2-7, with TRBD1 matching 9 bases. The CDR3 runs to 15 residues. V lost 5 bases, J lost 6 bases, and 11 bases stayed unmatched. CDR1 is MNHEY, CDR2 SVGAGI, per germline. Written as DNA, the CDR3 is TGTGCCAGCAGTGGTACAGGGGGCAGTCGGCTCGAGCAGTACTTC. This codes for CASSGTGGSRLEQYF.

This clone turned up a few times. The rearrangement uses TRBV28 and TRBJ1-4; D not resolved. The V gene lost 5 bases and the J gene lost 0 bases, with 10 bases spanning the gap. The CDR3 loop spans 15 amino acids. In germline, CDR1 is MDHEN, CDR2 SYDVKM. In DNA form, the CDR3 reads TGTGCCAGCAGTCGATCAGACTCAACTAATGAAAAACTGTTTTTT. Translated, it gives CASSRSDSTNEKLFF.

The chain combines TRBV11-3 with TRBJ2-7; possibly TRBD2 for D (7 bases). CDR1 SGHNT and CDR2 YENEEA come from the germline V gene. The CDR3 extends over 17 amino acids. V lost 1 base and J 6 bases, leaving 22 bases between the germline ends. The CDR3 sequence is CASSLGPSAGGRGEQYF. CDR3 nucleotides: TGTGCCAGCAGCTTAGGGCCCTCAGCCGGGGGGCGCGGCGAGCAGTACTTC.

This chain connects TRBV28 to TRBJ2-7; 8 bases line up with TRBD2. The CDR3 is made up of 15 amino acids. V was pared by 6 bases and J by 6 bases, with 13 bases of the junction left unmatched. In germline, CDR1 is MDHEN, CDR2 SYDVKM. The CDR3 spells CASSTGTSWDSEQYF. The CDR3 bases are TGTGCCAGCAGCACCGGGACTAGTTGGGATTCCGAGCAGTACTTC. Based on the CDR3 plus reference TRBV28 and TRBJ2-7, the full variable domain is DVKVTQSSRYLVKRTGEKVFLECVQDMDHENMFWYRQDPGLGLRLIYFSYDVKMKEKGDIPEGYSVSREKKERFSLILESASTNQTSMYLCASSTGTSWDSEQYFGPGTRLTVT.

The rearrangement joins TRBV30 to TRBJ1-4; D is uncertain. Between the trimmed V and J ends, which lost 5 bases and 0 bases, there was a span of 10 bases. The CDR3 extends over 14 amino acids. Germline values: CDR1 GTSNPN, CDR2 SVGIG (reference sequence). The DNA for the CDR3 is TGTGCCTGGGGTGGTGCAGCAACTAATGAAAAACTGTTTTTT. This translates into CAWGGAATNEKLFF.